These 16 T cell receptor beta chains came from one sample sequenced in a study of CD8 T cells in ankylosing spondylitis (TCRdb year 2017). The library was produced with 5' RACE. The data were produced on an Illumina HiSeq 2500. TCRdb reran the public reads through fastp at Q25 and MiXCR, keeping productive beta chains. CDR3 protein duplicates are merged, each entry listing the most common genes and DNA. This sample holds just under 350,000 distinct CDR3 sequences; roughly 15% were observed only once. About 1% of the sample is in the top ten clones. Material: blood, either unsorted or a sorted T cell fraction (not recorded which). Every receptor here comes from a male donor with ankylosing spondylitis or in good health (not recorded which).

V and J are TRBV4-1 and TRBJ2-7; weak D call: TRBD1 (6 bases). The CDR3 length is 16 residues. Trimming shortened V by 3 bases and J by 2 bases, and 17 bases separated the two germline ends. Germline CDR1 MGHRA, CDR2 YSYEKL. The CDR3 spells CASSQRGPRGTYEQYF. The CDR3, as DNA: TGCGCCAGCAGCCAGAGGGGCCCGAGGGGGACCTACGAGCAGTACTTC.

This clonotype was counted a few times. The rearrangement joins TRBV4-1 to TRBJ1-5; D may be TRBD1 (5 bases). V lost 1 base, J lost 3 bases, and 16 bases lay in between. This CDR3 contains 17 residues. Germline values: CDR1 MGHRA, CDR2 YSYEKL. CDR3 residues: CASSQAESWGVNQPQHF. CDR3 DNA sequence: TGCGCCAGCAGCCAAGCCGAGTCCTGGGGGGTCAATCAGCCCCAGCATTTT.

This clonotype was recorded at least ten times. CDR3 in DNA: TGTGCCAGCAGTCGGGAGAGGTCCACTGAAGCTTTCTTT. Encoded protein: CASSRERSTEAFF. V and J are TRBV5-6 and TRBJ1-1; unclear D gene. Trimming cost V 5 bases and J 4 bases, with 12 bases left between them. The CDR3 is 13 residues long. CDR1 SGHDT and CDR2 YYEEEE come from the germline V gene.

This clonotype appeared a few times. The chain joins TRBV4-1 to TRBJ2-7, with a tentative D call TRBD1 (6 bases). Germline CDR1 reads MGHRA; CDR2 reads YSYEKL. CDR3 length equals 12 residues. The ends were cut back, 6 bases at V and 6 bases at J, with 12 bases in the middle. DNA of the CDR3: TGCGCCAGCAGTTCTACAGGGTCCGAGCAGTACTTC. Residues: CASSSTGSEQYF.

This clonotype has more than one count but fewer than ten. The V and J genes are TRBV7-2 and TRBJ2-7; TRBD1 matches 8 bases. Germline loops: CDR1 SGHTA, CDR2 FQGNSA. J gave up 5 bases and V 5 bases, and 11 bases lay outside the gene matches. This CDR3 comprises 15 residues. In DNA form, the CDR3 reads TGTGCCAGCAGCCCCCCGGGACAGGTCCCCAACGAGCAGTACTTC. Its translation: CASSPPGQVPNEQYF.

CDR3 DNA sequence: TGCGCCAGCAGCTTCTCTCCTAGCGGGGAGGCCGCAGATACGCAGTATTTT. Its translation: CASSFSPSGEAADTQYF. The chain joins TRBV5-1 to TRBJ2-3, with 9 bases matching TRBD2. Germline V lookup: CDR1 SGHRS, CDR2 YFSETQ. The CDR3 contains 17 residues. J gave up 4 bases and V 2 bases, and 11 bases lay outside the gene matches.

This chain joins TRBV2 and TRBJ2-7, with D possibly matching TRBD2 (5 bases). Trimming cost V 5 bases and J 3 bases, with 11 bases left between them. The CDR3 runs 13 residues. In germline, CDR1 is SNHLY, CDR2 FYNNEI. In DNA, the CDR3 is TGTGCCAGCAGTCCATCTGAGGGCTACGAGCAGTACTTC. Encoded protein: CASSPSEGYEQYF.

This rearrangement joins TRBV10-2 to TRBJ2-1; 7 bases are shared with TRBD2. Per germline, CDR1 WSHSY and CDR2 SAAADI. Trimming took 6 bases from V and 0 from J; bases not matched to a gene: 8. The CDR3 consists of 16 residues. The CDR3 bases are TGCGCCAGCAGCCCCCCCGGGGGGTTCTCCTACAATGAGCAGTTCTTC. It specifies CASSPPGGFSYNEQFF.

This clonotype was seen at least ten times. As DNA, the CDR3 is TGTGCCAGCAGTCATTCGGCCGGGTTCGATACGCAGTATTTT. Translated: CASSHSAGFDTQYF. This chain links TRBV12-3 or TRBV12-4 with TRBJ2-3, with no clear D. The CDR3 sequence is 14 residues long. Trimming left V 5 bases short and J 6 bases short, with 15 bases between.

This clonotype was recorded at least ten times. The chain joins TRBV12-3 or TRBV12-4 to TRBJ1-1, with D perhaps matching TRBD1 (5 bases). Trimming stripped 3 bases from V and 4 bases from J, with 12 bases between. This CDR3 contains 14 residues. The CDR3 DNA is TGTGCCAGCAGTTTCGGGGGTGGAAGCACTGAAGCTTTCTTT. It is translated as CASSFGGGSTEAFF.

A few counts support this clonotype. The chain has TRBV12-3 or TRBV12-4 and TRBJ2-3; possible D gene TRBD2, 5 bases. The CDR3 is made up of 14 amino acids. Trimming removed 6 bases at V and 2 bases at J, with 12 bases between. CDR3 nucleotides: TGTGCCAGCAGGGACTCGACGTCCACAGATACGCAGTATTTT. This translates into CASRDSTSTDTQYF.

This clonotype was seen only a few times. The V gene is TRBV5-1, the J gene TRBJ1-1; the match to TRBD1 covers 7 bases. With V trimmed by 4 bases and J by 0 bases, 6 bases remained unmatched. The CDR3 runs to 15 residues. The germline CDR1 and CDR2 sequences are SGHRS and YFSETQ. CDR3 DNA: TGCGCCAGCAGCGGGACAGTTAATATGAACACTGAAGCTTTCTTT. Its protein is CASSGTVNMNTEAFF.

This clonotype was counted a few times. The V gene is TRBV6-1, the J gene TRBJ2-2; TRBD2 agrees at 8 bases. Looked up from germline, CDR1 is MNHNS and CDR2 is SASEGT. The CDR3 is 15 amino acids. J lost 0 bases, V lost 6 bases, and 3 bases had no gene match. The CDR3 here is CASRTGGTNTGELFF. In nucleotides, the CDR3 is TGTGCCAGCAGGACGGGAGGGACGAACACCGGGGAGCTGTTTTTT.

This clonotype came up a few times. For the CDR3, the DNA is TGTGCCAGTAGTGGCCGGCGGGACACTGAAGCTTTCTTT. As protein: CASSGRRDTEAFF. The rearrangement joins TRBV19 to TRBJ1-1; D is ambiguous. The CDR3 runs 13 residues. Germline CDR1 reads LNHDA; CDR2 reads SQIVND (reference sequence). Trimming shortened V by 5 bases and J by 3 bases, and 10 bases separated the two germline ends.

Note on this clonotype: A much larger clone lies one base from this, so it may be a read error. V gene TRBV7-9 combines with J gene TRBJ2-3, with D hard to call. CDR3 length: 14 residues. Germline CDR1 SEHNR, CDR2 FQNEAQ (reference sequence). The CDR3 here is CASSPISATDTQFF. DNA of the CDR3: TGTGCCAGCAGCCCCATCAGCGCCACAGATACGCAGTTTTTT.

This clonotype was counted a few times. This sequence joins TRBV3-1 and TRBJ2-2; D may correspond to TRBD1 or TRBD2 (7 bases each). Per the germline V gene, CDR1 is LGHDT and CDR2 is YNNKEL (reference sequence). CDR3 length: 15 residues. Trimming left V 4 bases short and J 6 bases short, with 15 bases between. CDR3 nucleotides: TGTGCCAGCAGCCCAGGGGGGGGCACGCCCGGGGAGCTGTTTTTT. It is translated as CASSPGGGTPGELFF.